This T cell receptor (beta chain) is drawn from a study of OX40 agonist ivuxolimab in advanced cancers. With respect to the entire study: Ivuxolimab was an agonistic, fully human IgG2 monoclonal antibody directed against OX40 (CD134), a costimulatory receptor. Intravenous ivuxolimab was administered to patients every 2 weeks at six dose levels: 0.01, 0.1, 0.3, 1.5, 3 and 10 mg/kg. Among the roughly 54 dose-escalation patients, 19 had hepatocellular carcinoma, approximately 15 melanoma, 9 renal cell carcinoma and 9 head and neck cancer. In the dose-escalation cohort, approximately 83% of patients were male, and the mean age was 60 years with a range of roughly 20 to 79. Patients were allowed to have had prior anti-PD-1, anti-PD-L1 or anti-CTLA-4 therapy, and around two fifths of the dose-escalation patients had been treated with checkpoint inhibitors. Three dose-escalation patients achieved partial responses, one with hepatocellular carcinoma and two with cutaneous melanoma. The point of sequencing TCRbeta in the periphery was to test whether ivuxolimab changed TCR sequence diversity and drove clonal T-cell expansion. The paper reports the monotherapy dose-escalation portion (N of about 50 patients) of the phase I ivuxolimab trial.

V loses 3 bases, J loses 3 bases, and the germline ends lie 11 bases apart. In the germline V gene, CDR1 corresponds to MDHEN and CDR2 to SYDVKM. From the cysteine up to the phenylalanine, the CDR3 has a length of 14 residues. The sequence is cut down to CDR3 DNA, 42 bases in frame from base 1. Genomic DNA was isolated from the sorted cells so that the TCRbeta CDR3 region could be sequenced. The immunoSEQ Assay was used for sequencing of TCRbeta CDR3 regions. TCRdb stores this immuneACCESS table with in-frame sequences only. Part of the clones is absent; in the studies checked, under half of the shortfall reflects unresolved V genes, and no reason is known for the rest. This sample is represented by roughly 86,000 clones; 90% of them were singletons. The ten largest clones represent approximately 0.7% of the sample. The trial excluded patients who had a history of autoimmune disease or were on systemic immunosuppression. Peripheral blood for TCR sequencing was collected from all dose cohorts at baseline, on cycle 4 day 1, and on cycle 7 day 1. Samples were obtained from an open-label, multicenter, first-in-human phase I dose-escalation trial of ivuxolimab. The trial enrolled adults with locally advanced or metastatic head and neck squamous cell, hepatocellular, melanoma or renal cell carcinoma. Before TCR sequencing, CD4+ T cells and CD8+ T cells from peripheral blood were sorted into separate populations.

The study at large found these results: After ivuxolimab, expanded clones were on average more numerous among CD8+ T cells than among CD4+ T cells. Low levels of normalized T-cell clonal expansion were also seen in some nonresponding patients. In the 0.1-3.0 mg/kg groups, partial responders had among the lowest normalized peripheral clonal expansion, particularly in CD8+ T cells. At doses of 0.1 to 3.0 mg/kg, clonal expansion of both CD4+ and CD8+ T cells in blood was seen between baseline and week 6. Antigen specificity was not determined for the clonally expanded peripheral T cells.

Details on this clone: Its specific antigen is unknown. It has no much larger one-base neighbor in the sample; base qualities were not kept.

This clonotype was sampled from an adult with an advanced solid tumor such as melanoma, head and neck, liver or kidney cancer. Material: CD4+ or CD8+ T cells sorted from blood, obtained in a trial of the OX40 agonist ivuxolimab. The V and J segments used are TRBV28 and TRBJ1-2, and perhaps TRBD1 as D gene, on 5 matching bases. The DNA reads TGTGCCAGCAGTTTTGGGAGGGGAGACTATGGCTACACCTTC. This codes for CASSFGRGDYGYTF.